This TCR beta chain was retrieved from a study of technical replicates of blood from a handful of donors. Only in-frame clones appear in the TCRdb table, and some are missing; sequencing was by immunoSEQ multiplex PCR. The sample records just over 70,000 clones, just under 95% being singletons. Germline loops: CDR1 SNHLY, CDR2 FYNNEI. CDR3 length: 13 amino acids. Trimming took off 10 bases at V and 1 base at J, with 13 bases between the two ends. The TCR originated in a human donor in good health. The chain carries TRBV2 and TRBJ1-1; D is possibly TRBD1 (5 bases). The specimen was T cells isolated from PBMCs. CDR3 amino acids: CATEVDRNTEAFF. DNA of the CDR3: TGTGCCACCGAGGTAGACAGGAACACTGAAGCTTTCTTT.